The 28 T cell receptor beta chains below all came from one sample that was sequenced in a study of T cells after yellow fever vaccination. TCRdb re-analysed the 5' RACE reads in MiXCR, keeping a single row per CDR3 protein. The sample holds about 320,000 distinct CDR3 sequences; 6.8% are singletons and the top ten take about 18%. Sequencing was performed on PBMCs, taken about 49 days after the first yellow fever vaccination. The receptor set was obtained from a man aged 18-30 years who received the YFV17D yellow fever vaccine.

The V call is TRBV20-1, the J call TRBJ2-2; 7 bases line up with TRBD1. Looked up from germline, CDR1 is DFQATT and CDR2 is SNEGSKA (reference sequence). Unmatched junction bases numbered 8, after V lost 6 bases and J lost 4 bases. CDR3 size: 14 residues. The CDR3 loop reads CSASRTGSTGELFF. The DNA for the CDR3 is TGCAGTGCCTCTAGGACAGGTTCCACCGGGGAGCTGTTTTTT.

This clonotype was found a few times. V is TRBV6-4 and J is TRBJ1-1; TRBD1 matches at 8 bases. Losses at the gene ends were 0 bases for V and 6 bases for J; bases not matched to a gene: 6. This CDR3 contains 15 residues. Germline assignment: CDR1 MRHNA and CDR2 SNTAGT. The CDR3 reads CASSDSPDRASEAFF. In nucleotides, the CDR3 is TGTGCCAGCAGTGACTCCCCGGACAGGGCTTCTGAAGCTTTCTTT.

The sample holds a few counts of this clonotype. The chain uses TRBV7-2 and TRBJ2-5; TRBD1 agrees at 7 bases. CDR1 is SGHTA and CDR2 is FQGNSA in the germline V gene. J lost 3 bases, V lost 4 bases, and 11 bases had no gene match. CDR3 size: 16 residues. CDR3 protein: CASSSLTGFLEETQYF. DNA of the CDR3: TGTGCCAGCAGCTCACTGACAGGGTTTTTGGAAGAGACCCAGTACTTC. Supplemented by reference TRBV7-2 and TRBJ2-5, the full variable domain reads GAGVSQSPSNKVTEKGKDVELRCDPISGHTALYWYRQSLGQGLEFLIYFQGNSAPDKSGLPSDRFSAERTGGSVSTLTIQRTQQEDSAVYLCASSSLTGFLEETQYFGPGTRLLVL.

The sample holds a few counts of this clonotype. The chain couples TRBV6-2 or TRBV6-3 to TRBJ2-5; no clear D. V lost 2 bases to trimming and J lost 5 bases, with 12 bases between them. This CDR3 contains 14 residues. Germline V CDR1 and CDR2: MNHEY, SVGEGT. The CDR3 DNA reads TGTGCCAGCAGTTACAGGTCCCGGATCGAGACCCAGTACTTC. This codes for CASSYRSRIETQYF.

The V gene is TRBV4-1, the J gene TRBJ2-1; 8 bases agree with TRBD1. The junction had 15 bases not matched to a gene; V was cut back by 6 bases and J by 8 bases. There are 16 residues in the CDR3. Germline V lookup: CDR1 MGHRA, CDR2 YSYEKL. This CDR3 reads CASRQTGTGPPHEQFF. Here the CDR3 DNA reads TGCGCCAGCAGACAGACCGGGACAGGTCCCCCTCATGAGCAGTTCTTC.

This clonotype was recorded a few times. J is TRBJ2-1 and V is TRBV6-2 or TRBV6-3, with a possible D match to TRBD2 (7 bases). The ends were cut back, 2 bases at V and 4 bases at J, with 12 bases in the middle. The CDR3 is made up of 15 amino acids. Germline V CDR1 and CDR2: MNHEY, SVGEGT. DNA of the CDR3: TGTGCCAGCAGTTACCCGGGGGGCCCATACAATGAGCAGTTCTTC. This gives the protein CASSYPGGPYNEQFF.

This clonotype turned up a few times. The chain has TRBV4-2 and TRBJ1-1; a possible D gene is TRBD1 (6 bases). The germline V and J ends were trimmed by 8 bases and 1 base, with 14 bases remaining between them. The CDR3 length is 14 residues. The germline gives CDR1 LGHNA, CDR2 YNFKEQ. The CDR3 is CASARGDGNTEAFF. Written as DNA, the CDR3 is TGTGCCAGCGCTAGGGGGGACGGGAACACTGAAGCTTTCTTT.

This clonotype was counted between two and nine times. This chain links TRBV27 with TRBJ1-5; D not resolved. V lost 5 bases, J lost 7 bases, and 15 bases lay in between. The CDR3 covers 14 residues. Germline lookup yields CDR1 MNHEY and CDR2 SMNVEV (reference sequence). The CDR3 loop is CASSPKTIGQPQHF. The CDR3 DNA follows: TGTGCCAGCAGTCCAAAGACCATAGGACAGCCCCAGCATTTT.

V and J are TRBV4-3 and TRBJ2-3, with 14 bases aligning to TRBD2. Germline lookup yields CDR1 LGHNA and CDR2 YSLEER. This CDR3 is built from 20 residues. The J segment lost 0 bases and the V segment lost 4 bases, leaving 12 bases of the junction unmatched. The chain's CDR3 is CASSRTAGTSGGASTDTQYF. The CDR3 bases are TGCGCCAGCAGCCGCACCGCCGGGACTAGCGGGGGTGCTAGCACAGATACGCAGTATTTT.

In its sample, this clonotype was seen a few times. The chain links TRBV6-2 or TRBV6-3 to TRBJ2-2, with D possibly TRBD2 on 6 matching bases. Trimming removed 2 bases at V and 0 bases at J, with 7 bases between. CDR3 size: 15 residues. CDR1 and CDR2 (germline): MNHEY, SVGEGT. CDR3 DNA sequence: TGTGCCAGCAGTTACAGGACTACGAACACCGGGGAGCTGTTTTTT. It encodes CASSYRTTNTGELFF.

This clonotype was counted between two and nine times. The chain combines TRBV5-1 with TRBJ2-5; 8 nucleotides agree with TRBD1. CDR1 and CDR2 (germline): SGHRS, YFSETQ. The length of the CDR3 is 14 residues. The J segment lost 4 bases and the V segment lost 4 bases, leaving 6 bases of the junction unmatched. In DNA form, the CDR3 reads TGCGCCAGCAGCCCCGGACAGGGACCAGAGACCCAGTACTTC. It yields the protein CASSPGQGPETQYF. Based on the CDR3 plus reference TRBV5-1 and TRBJ2-5, the full variable domain is KAGVTQTPRYLIKTRGQQVTLSCSPISGHRSVSWYQQTPGQGLQFLFEYFSETQRNKGNFPGRFSGRQFSNSRSEMNVSTLELGDSALYLCASSPGQGPETQYFGPGTRLLVL.

This clonotype was counted a few times. V and J are TRBV30 and TRBJ2-1; tentative D call: TRBD2 (6 bases). V was trimmed by 2 bases and J by 14 bases, leaving 16 bases between them. Germline CDR1 GTSNPN, CDR2 SVGIG (reference sequence). The CDR3 runs to 12 residues. CDR3 sequence (DNA): TGTGCCTGGAGTTCGGGACTCGCAAAGGAGTTCTTC. It is translated as CAWSSGLAKEFF.

V is TRBV2 and J is TRBJ2-4; 9 bases are a match to TRBD1. Trimming at V came to 6 bases and at J to 4 bases, leaving 4 bases not matched to a gene. The CDR3 length is 14 residues. Germline CDR1 and CDR2: SNHLY and FYNNEI. The CDR3, as DNA: TGTGCCAGCAGAGCCGGGACAGGGAAAAACATTCAGTACTTC. Its translation: CASRAGTGKNIQYF.

This clonotype has only a few counts. The chain employs TRBV9 and TRBJ1-2; 8 bases agree with TRBD1. This CDR3 is built from 13 residues. Germline CDR1 reads SGDLS; CDR2 reads YYNGEE. V shed 0 bases, J shed 8 bases, and the junction held 3 bases outside the gene matches. The CDR3 here is CASSVGTGSGYTF. CDR3 nucleotides: TGTGCCAGCAGCGTAGGGACAGGGAGCGGCTACACCTTC.

This clonotype has just a few counts. The chain has TRBV27 and TRBJ1-4, with D possibly being TRBD1 (6 bases). V gave up 6 bases and J gave up 8 bases, with 13 bases separating them. Germline lookup yields CDR1 MNHEY and CDR2 SMNVEV (reference sequence). The CDR3 length is 13 residues. The CDR3 region is CASSSRDIEKLFF. CDR3 sequence (DNA): TGTGCCAGCAGCTCCCGGGACATCGAAAAACTGTTTTTT.

This chain joins TRBV12-3 or TRBV12-4 and TRBJ2-7; TRBD1 is a possible D gene (5 bases). This CDR3 comprises 13 residues. Trimming took off 5 bases at V and 6 bases at J, with 14 bases between the two ends. CDR3 residues: CASSMTAPGEQYF. CDR3 in DNA: TGTGCCAGCAGTATGACAGCCCCGGGCGAGCAGTACTTC.

This clonotype was detected a few times. The chain recombines TRBV9 with TRBJ2-3; D might be TRBD2 (5 bases). Germline-derived CDR1 and CDR2 are SGDLS and YYNGEE. The CDR3 extends over 15 amino acids. Deletions cut 0 bases from V and 4 bases from J, with 12 bases between. CDR3 amino acids: CASSVDFPGSDTQYF. CDR3 bases: TGTGCCAGCAGCGTAGACTTCCCGGGGTCAGATACGCAGTATTTT.

The table lists this clonotype with many counts. This chain uses TRBV6-1 with TRBJ2-6; D gene ambiguous. Germline assignment: CDR1 MNHNS and CDR2 SASEGT. This CDR3 contains 13 residues. V lost 8 bases and J 2 bases, leaving 7 bases between the germline ends. CDR3 protein: CASLQAGANVLTF. In nucleotides, the CDR3 is TGTGCCAGCTTGCAGGCTGGGGCCAACGTCCTGACTTTC.

The rearrangement uses TRBV5-1 and TRBJ2-7; D might be TRBD2 (5 bases). Trimming cost V 0 bases and J 2 bases, with 9 bases left between them. Germline V lookup: CDR1 SGHRS, CDR2 YFSETQ. This CDR3 region has 14 residues. CDR3 region: CASSLAPGTYEQYF. The CDR3 DNA reads as TGCGCCAGCAGCTTGGCGCCGGGGACCTACGAGCAGTACTTC.

This clonotype was observed many times. V usage is TRBV5-1 and J usage is TRBJ2-2; the D gene could be TRBD1 or TRBD2 (5 bases each). V was pared by 1 base and J by 1 base, with 11 bases between. Per germline, CDR1 SGHRS and CDR2 YFSETQ. The CDR3 loop spans 16 amino acids. The CDR3 region has the DNA TGCGCCAGCAGCTTGTCGGGGCGGAGGAACACCGGGGAGCTGTTTTTT. It specifies CASSLSGRRNTGELFF.

This clonotype was counted ten times or more. The chain recombines TRBV7-2 with TRBJ2-1; 12 nucleotides match TRBD2. This CDR3 contains 15 residues. The trim removed 4 bases at V and 6 bases at J, leaving 4 bases unmatched. The germline gives CDR1 SGHTA, CDR2 FQGNSA. The CDR3 here is CASSWTSGVSNEQFF. CDR3 in DNA: TGTGCCAGCAGCTGGACTAGCGGGGTGTCCAATGAGCAGTTCTTC.

The rearrangement uses TRBV5-1 and TRBJ1-4; unclear D gene. CDR3 size: 16 residues. V shed 2 bases and J shed 7 bases, with 18 bases lying between them. The germline V gene encodes CDR1 SGHRS and CDR2 YFSETQ. CDR3 sequence: CASSFSPLAVGEKLFF. The CDR3 DNA is TGCGCCAGCAGCTTCTCTCCTTTGGCAGTGGGTGAAAAACTGTTTTTT.

This clonotype was observed a few times. This chain connects TRBV5-1 to TRBJ2-4; a weak D match, TRBD1 (5 bases). The V and J ends lost 1 base and 7 bases respectively, with 18 bases between them. The CDR3 runs to 16 residues. CDR1 is SGHRS and CDR2 is YFSETQ in the germline V gene. The CDR3 sequence is CASSLNHDRTMNIQYF. The CDR3 nucleotides read TGCGCCAGCAGCTTGAACCATGATCGGACAATGAACATTCAGTACTTC. Combining the CDR3 with reference TRBV5-1 and TRBJ2-4 gives the whole variable domain KAGVTQTPRYLIKTRGQQVTLSCSPISGHRSVSWYQQTPGQGLQFLFEYFSETQRNKGNFPGRFSGRQFSNSRSEMNVSTLELGDSALYLCASSLNHDRTMNIQYFGAGTRLSVL.

At least ten counts were recorded for this clonotype. J is TRBJ1-1 and V is TRBV5-1; D is perhaps TRBD1 (5 bases). V lost 5 bases and J lost 2, with 13 bases in between. The CDR3 is 14 residues long. Germline V gene data show CDR1 as SGHRS and CDR2 as YFSETQ. This CDR3 reads CASRLGPDNTEAFF. CDR3 in DNA: TGCGCCAGCAGGCTGGGACCGGATAACACTGAAGCTTTCTTT.

This clonotype has only a few counts. The chain links TRBV5-1 to TRBJ2-5, with a possible D match to TRBD2 (6 bases). The CDR3 runs 15 residues. Deletions cut 3 bases from V and 1 base from J, with 13 bases between. Germline V gene data show CDR1 as SGHRS and CDR2 as YFSETQ. The chain's CDR3 is CASSSGGASQETQYF. CDR3 DNA sequence: TGCGCCAGCAGCTCCGGAGGGGCATCCCAAGAGACCCAGTACTTC.

This clonotype was found many times. The chain is built from TRBV5-1 and TRBJ2-1, with TRBD1 as a possible D gene (5 bases). CDR1 SGHRS and CDR2 YFSETQ come from the germline V gene. The CDR3 is 13 amino acids. With 5 bases removed from V and 9 bases from J, the gap between germline ends came to 15 bases. The CDR3 DNA is TGCGCCAGCAGGACGGCTAGGGGCGGTGAGCAGTTCTTC. The encoded protein is CASRTARGGEQFF.

This clonotype was recorded many times. The rearrangement joins TRBV6-1 to TRBJ2-2, with 8 bases fitting TRBD1. The CDR3 extends over 16 amino acids. Germline V gene data show CDR1 as MNHNS and CDR2 as SASEGT. The ends lost 5 bases at V and 3 bases at J; junction bases unmatched: 8. The CDR3 reads CASSRKTGGDTGELFF. In nucleotides, the CDR3 is TGTGCCAGCAGTCGAAAAACAGGGGGAGACACCGGGGAGCTGTTTTTT.

The rearrangement uses TRBV5-4 and TRBJ2-1, with 13 bases lining up with TRBD2. The germline V gene has CDR1 SGHNT and CDR2 YYREEE (reference sequence). The CDR3 length is 15 residues. The J segment lost 7 bases and the V segment lost 1 base, leaving 2 bases of the junction unmatched. CDR3 nucleotides: TGTGCCAGCAGCTTGACTAGCGGGGGGGGTAATGAGCAGTTCTTC. It encodes CASSLTSGGGNEQFF.